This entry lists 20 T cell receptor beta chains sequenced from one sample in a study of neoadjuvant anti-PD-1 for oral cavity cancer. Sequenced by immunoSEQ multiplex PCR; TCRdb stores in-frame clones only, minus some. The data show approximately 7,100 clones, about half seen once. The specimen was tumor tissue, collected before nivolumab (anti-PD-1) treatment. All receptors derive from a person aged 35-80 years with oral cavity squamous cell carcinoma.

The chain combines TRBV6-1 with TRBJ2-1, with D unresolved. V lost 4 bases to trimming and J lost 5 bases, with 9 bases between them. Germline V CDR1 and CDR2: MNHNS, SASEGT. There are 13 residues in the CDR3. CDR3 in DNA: TGTGCCAGCAGTGCGGGCGGACACAATGAGCAGTTCTTC. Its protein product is CASSAGGHNEQFF.

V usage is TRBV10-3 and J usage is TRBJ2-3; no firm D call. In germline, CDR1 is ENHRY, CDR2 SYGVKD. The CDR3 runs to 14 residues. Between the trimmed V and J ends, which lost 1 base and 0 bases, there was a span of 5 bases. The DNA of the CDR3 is TGTGCCATCAGTGAGTTTTCTAGCACAGATACGCAGTATTTT. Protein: CAISEFSSTDTQYF.

CDR3 residues: CASSLFPLGDTGELFF. The DNA for the CDR3 is TGTGCCAGCAGCTTATTTCCGTTGGGGGACACCGGGGAGCTGTTTTTT. The chain is built from TRBV7-9 and TRBJ2-2; perhaps D is TRBD1 or TRBD2 (5 bases each). The CDR3 loop spans 16 amino acids. CDR1 and CDR2 from the germline V gene are SEHNR and FQNEAQ (reference sequence). V was trimmed by 2 bases and J by 3 bases, leaving 13 bases between them. Full variable domain (missing parts from reference TRBV7-9 and TRBJ2-2): DTGVSQNPRHKITKRGQNVTFRCDPISEHNRLYWYRQTLGQGPEFLTYFQNEAQLEKSRLLSDRFSAERPKGSFSTLEIQRTEQGDSAMYLCASSLFPLGDTGELFFGEGSRLTVL.

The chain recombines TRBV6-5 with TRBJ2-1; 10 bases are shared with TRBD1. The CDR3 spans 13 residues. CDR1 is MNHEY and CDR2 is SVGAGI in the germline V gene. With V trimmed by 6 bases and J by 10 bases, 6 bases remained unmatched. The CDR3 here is CASSRQGAKEQFF. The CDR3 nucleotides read TGTGCCAGCAGCAGACAGGGGGCTAAGGAGCAGTTCTTC.

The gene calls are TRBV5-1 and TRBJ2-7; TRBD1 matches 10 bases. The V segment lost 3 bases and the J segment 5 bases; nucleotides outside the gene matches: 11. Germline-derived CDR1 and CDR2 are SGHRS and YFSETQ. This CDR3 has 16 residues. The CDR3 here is CASSSRGGQGWHEQYF. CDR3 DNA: TGCGCCAGCAGCTCCCGGGGGGGACAGGGGTGGCACGAGCAGTACTTC.

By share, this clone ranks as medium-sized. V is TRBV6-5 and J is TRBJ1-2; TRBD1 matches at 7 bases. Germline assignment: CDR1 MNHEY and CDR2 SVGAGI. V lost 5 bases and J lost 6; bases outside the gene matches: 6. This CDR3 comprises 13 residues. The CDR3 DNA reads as TGTGCCAGCAGTCGACAGGGTTTGCATGGCTACACCTTC. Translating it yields CASSRQGLHGYTF.

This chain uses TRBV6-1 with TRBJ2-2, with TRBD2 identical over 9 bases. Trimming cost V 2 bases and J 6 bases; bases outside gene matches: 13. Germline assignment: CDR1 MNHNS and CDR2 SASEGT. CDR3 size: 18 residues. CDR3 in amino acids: CASSELVGGTSSSGELFF. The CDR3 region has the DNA TGTGCCAGCAGTGAATTGGTCGGTGGGACTAGCTCCTCCGGGGAGCTGTTTTTT.

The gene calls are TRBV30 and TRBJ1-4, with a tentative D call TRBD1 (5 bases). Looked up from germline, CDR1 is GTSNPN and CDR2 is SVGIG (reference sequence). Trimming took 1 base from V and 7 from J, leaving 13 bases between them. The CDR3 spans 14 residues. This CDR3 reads CAWSEGQGGEKLFF. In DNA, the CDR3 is TGTGCCTGGAGTGAGGGGCAGGGTGGTGAAAAACTGTTTTTT. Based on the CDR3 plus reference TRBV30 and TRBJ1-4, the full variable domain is SQTIHQWPATLVQPVGSPLSLECTVEGTSNPNLYWYRQAAGRGLQLLFYSVGIGQISSEVPQNLSASRPQDRQFILSSKKLLLSDSGFYLCAWSEGQGGEKLFFGSGTQLSVL.

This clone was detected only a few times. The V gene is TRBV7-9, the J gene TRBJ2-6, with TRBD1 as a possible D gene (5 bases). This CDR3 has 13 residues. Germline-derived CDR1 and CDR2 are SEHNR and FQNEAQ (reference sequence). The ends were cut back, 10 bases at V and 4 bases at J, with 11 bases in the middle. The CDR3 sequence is CATLRAGANVLTF. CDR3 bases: TGTGCCACCCTCAGGGCCGGGGCCAACGTCCTGACTTTC.

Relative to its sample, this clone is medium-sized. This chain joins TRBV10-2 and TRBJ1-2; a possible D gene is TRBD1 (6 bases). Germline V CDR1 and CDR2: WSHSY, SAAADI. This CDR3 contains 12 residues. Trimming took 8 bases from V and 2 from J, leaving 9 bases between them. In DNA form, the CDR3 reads TGCGCCAGCGCTACAGGGAACTATGGCTACACCTTC. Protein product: CASATGNYGYTF.

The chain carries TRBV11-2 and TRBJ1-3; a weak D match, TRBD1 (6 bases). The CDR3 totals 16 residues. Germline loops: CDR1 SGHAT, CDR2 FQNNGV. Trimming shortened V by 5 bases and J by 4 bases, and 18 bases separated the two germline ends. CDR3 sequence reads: CASSQMAGHGGNTIYF. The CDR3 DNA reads TGTGCCAGCAGCCAAATGGCGGGACACGGGGGAAACACCATATATTTT.

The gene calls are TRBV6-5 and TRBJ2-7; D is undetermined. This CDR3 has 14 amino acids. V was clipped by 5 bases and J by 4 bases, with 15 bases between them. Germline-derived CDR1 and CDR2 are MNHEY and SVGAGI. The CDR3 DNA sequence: TGTGCCAGCAGTGAACTGTGGGGAACATACGAGCAGTACTTC. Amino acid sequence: CASSELWGTYEQYF.

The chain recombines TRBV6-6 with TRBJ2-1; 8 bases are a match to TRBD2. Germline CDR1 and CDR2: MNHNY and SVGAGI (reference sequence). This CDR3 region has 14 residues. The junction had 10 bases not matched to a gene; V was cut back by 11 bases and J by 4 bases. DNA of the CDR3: TGTGCCGGTTCAGCGGGGGCGTATTACAATGAGCAGTTCTTC. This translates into CAGSAGAYYNEQFF.

CDR3 bases: TGTGCCAGCAGTTTAAATAGCGGGCCGAGCACAGATACGCAGTATTTT. This sequence encodes CASSLNSGPSTDTQYF. The genes are TRBV28 and TRBJ2-3; 7 bases agree with TRBD2. Germline CDR1 and CDR2: MDHEN and SYDVKM. The V and J ends lost 2 bases and 0 bases, in that order; junction bases with no gene match: 5. This CDR3 spans 16 amino acids.

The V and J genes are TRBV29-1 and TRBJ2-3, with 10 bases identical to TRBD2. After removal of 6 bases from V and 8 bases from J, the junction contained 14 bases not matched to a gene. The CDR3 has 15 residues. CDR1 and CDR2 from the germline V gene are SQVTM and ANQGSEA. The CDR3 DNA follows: TGCAGCGTGGAGGGGTCTACTAGCGGGAAGGGTACGCAGTATTTT. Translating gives CSVEGSTSGKGTQYF.

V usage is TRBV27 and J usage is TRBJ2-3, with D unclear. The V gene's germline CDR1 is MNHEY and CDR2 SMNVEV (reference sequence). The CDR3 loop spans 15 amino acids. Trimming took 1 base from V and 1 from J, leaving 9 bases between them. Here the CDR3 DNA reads TGTGCCAGCAGTTTATGGCGGAAAGGCACAGATACGCAGTATTTT. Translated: CASSLWRKGTDTQYF.

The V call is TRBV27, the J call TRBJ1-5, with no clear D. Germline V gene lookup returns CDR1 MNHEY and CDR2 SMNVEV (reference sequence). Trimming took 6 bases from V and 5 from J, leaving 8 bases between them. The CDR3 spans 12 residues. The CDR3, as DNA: TGTGCCAGCAGGGGGAGGGATCAGCCCCAGCATTTT. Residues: CASRGRDQPQHF.

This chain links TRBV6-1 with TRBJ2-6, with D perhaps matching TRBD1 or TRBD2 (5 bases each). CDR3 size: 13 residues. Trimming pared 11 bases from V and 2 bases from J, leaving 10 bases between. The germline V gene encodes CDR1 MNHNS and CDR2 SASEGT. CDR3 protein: CALEGTGANVLTF. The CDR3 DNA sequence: TGTGCCCTCGAGGGGACTGGGGCCAACGTCCTGACTTTC.

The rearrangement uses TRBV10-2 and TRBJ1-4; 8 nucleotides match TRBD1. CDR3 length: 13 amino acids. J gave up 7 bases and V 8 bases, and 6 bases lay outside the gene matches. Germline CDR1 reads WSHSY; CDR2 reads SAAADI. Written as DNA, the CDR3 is TGCGCCAGCGGCGGACAGGGTGGTGAAAAACTGTTTTTT. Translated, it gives CASGGQGGEKLFF.

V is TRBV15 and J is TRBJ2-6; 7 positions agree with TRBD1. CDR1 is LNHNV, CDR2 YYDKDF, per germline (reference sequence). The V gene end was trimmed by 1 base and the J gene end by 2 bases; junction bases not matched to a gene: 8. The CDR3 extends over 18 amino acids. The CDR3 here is CATSRADRVSPGANVLTF. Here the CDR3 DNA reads TGTGCCACCAGCAGAGCCGACAGGGTCTCCCCTGGGGCCAACGTCCTGACTTTC. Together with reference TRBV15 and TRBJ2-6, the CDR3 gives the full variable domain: DAMVIQNPRYQVTQFGKPVTLSCSQTLNHNVMYWYQQKSSQAPKLLFHYYDKDFNNEADTPDNFQSRRPNTSFCFLDIRSPGLGDTAMYLCATSRADRVSPGANVLTFGAGSRLTVL.